Following are 27 T cell receptor beta chains from one sample sequenced in a study of blood T cell repertoires in COVID-19. Clones were read by immunoSEQ multiplex PCR, and TCRdb kept only the in-frame ones, dropping some. The profile shows fewer than 45,000 clones, about 74% of them singletons. The material sequenced was peripheral blood. Receptors originate from a man aged 60-69 years with active COVID-19.

This chain joins TRBV6-2 or TRBV6-3 and TRBJ1-6; D gene uncertain. Deletions cut 2 bases from V and 8 bases from J, with 7 bases between. The CDR3 is 13 residues long. Germline assignment: CDR1 MNHEY and CDR2 SVGEGT. The CDR3 DNA reads TGTGCCAGCAGTTACCGCGGGGATTCACCCCTCCACTTT. It is translated as CASSYRGDSPLHF.

The CDR3 coding sequence is TGTGCCAGCAGCCTACCCCACGGGGGGGTGAACACCGGGGAGCTGTTTTTT. It yields the protein CASSLPHGGVNTGELFF. The genes are TRBV5-4 and TRBJ2-2; 8 bases map to TRBD2. The CDR3 covers 17 residues. The germline CDR1 and CDR2 sequences are SGHNT and YYREEE (reference sequence). With 4 bases clipped from V and 1 base from J, the junction kept 9 bases outside the gene matches.

This chain connects TRBV19 to TRBJ2-6; D might be TRBD1 (5 bases). The length of the CDR3 is 18 residues. V dropped 3 bases and J dropped 0 bases, with 15 bases sitting between them. Germline CDR1 and CDR2: LNHDA and SQIVND (reference sequence). CDR3: CASSMFYSGISGANVLTF. CDR3 DNA sequence: TGTGCCAGTAGTATGTTTTATTCAGGGATCTCTGGGGCCAACGTCCTGACTTTC.

The CDR3 spells CATSDSLTGDSYNEQFF. The CDR3 DNA follows: TGTGCCACCAGTGACTCATTGACAGGGGACTCCTACAATGAGCAGTTCTTC. The chain employs TRBV24-1 and TRBJ2-1; 8 nucleotides agree with TRBD1. The V segment lost 4 bases and the J segment 0 bases; nucleotides outside the gene matches: 7. The length of the CDR3 is 17 residues. Germline values: CDR1 KGHDR, CDR2 SFDVKD.

The chain has TRBV11-2 and TRBJ2-5; the match to TRBD2 covers 8 bases. There are 16 residues in the CDR3. Losses at the gene ends were 4 bases for V and 9 bases for J; bases not matched to a gene: 16. Germline lookup yields CDR1 SGHAT and CDR2 FQNNGV. The CDR3, as DNA: TGTGCCAGCAGCTCCCAAACGGGCGGAGCGGGAGTTGCCCAGTACTTC. It codes for CASSSQTGGAGVAQYF.

The genes are TRBV18 and TRBJ1-1, with 8 bases aligning to TRBD1. V was clipped by 4 bases and J by 8 bases; unmatched bases: 6. The CDR3 runs 13 residues. Germline loops: CDR1 KGHSH, CDR2 LQKENI. CDR3 in amino acids: CASSLDREIEAFF. CDR3 coding DNA: TGTGCCAGCTCACTGGACAGGGAGATCGAAGCTTTCTTT.

V gene TRBV4-3 combines with J gene TRBJ2-3, with D perhaps TRBD1 (5 bases). In germline, CDR1 is LGHNA, CDR2 YSLEER. The V gene lost 0 bases and the J gene lost 4 bases, with 14 bases spanning the gap. This CDR3 has 16 residues. CDR3 coding DNA: TGCGCCAGCAGCCAAGACGCAGGGTATGGGGCAGATACGCAGTATTTT. It codes for CASSQDAGYGADTQYF.

This rearrangement joins TRBV19 to TRBJ1-4; a weak D match, TRBD1 (5 bases). CDR1 is LNHDA and CDR2 is SQIVND in the germline V gene (reference sequence). The CDR3 is 15 residues long. Trimming took off 6 bases at V and 4 bases at J, with 15 bases between the two ends. The CDR3 loop is CASSPHGGGNEKLFF. CDR3 nucleotide sequence: TGTGCCAGTAGCCCCCATGGGGGAGGTAATGAAAAACTGTTTTTT.

This clone has a handful of counts. The J gene is TRBJ1-1, the V gene TRBV30, with a possible D match to TRBD1 (5 bases). This CDR3 comprises 13 residues. Deletions cut 2 bases from V and 10 bases from J, with 17 bases between. Germline values: CDR1 GTSNPN, CDR2 SVGIG (reference sequence). CDR3 region: CAWSRLLQVLAFF. The CDR3 DNA reads as TGTGCCTGGAGTCGTCTATTACAGGTTTTAGCTTTCTTT.

The V call is TRBV5-5, the J call TRBJ2-7, with 7 bases aligning to TRBD1. The germline V gene encodes CDR1 SGHKS and CDR2 YYEKEE (reference sequence). The junction had 6 bases not matched to a gene; V was cut back by 1 base and J by 5 bases. The CDR3 runs to 14 residues. The CDR3 DNA sequence: TGTGCCAGCAGCTTGACAGGGGTGATAGACGAGCAGTACTTC. Protein sequence: CASSLTGVIDEQYF.

The chain has TRBV30 and TRBJ2-1; TRBD2 is a possible D gene (6 bases). The CDR3 totals 13 residues. V was shortened by 2 bases and J by 9 bases, with 14 bases between the two germline ends. The germline V gene encodes CDR1 GTSNPN and CDR2 SVGIG (reference sequence). The CDR3 DNA reads TGTGCCTGGAGTCGCGGGACCGATCTTGAGCAGTTCTTC. Amino acid sequence: CAWSRGTDLEQFF.

This chain connects TRBV6-6 to TRBJ2-1; D might be TRBD1 (6 bases). Trimming cost V 6 bases and J 6 bases, with 12 bases left between them. This CDR3 comprises 13 residues. CDR1 and CDR2 from the germline V gene are MNHNY and SVGAGI (reference sequence). In nucleotides, the CDR3 is TGTGCCAGCAGCTCCGGACAGCCCAATGAGCAGTTCTTC. It codes for CASSSGQPNEQFF.

This chain joins TRBV6-5 and TRBJ1-6; possible D gene TRBD1, 5 bases. Germline values: CDR1 MNHEY, CDR2 SVGAGI. V lost 8 bases to trimming and J lost 8 bases, with 19 bases between them. CDR3 length: 15 amino acids. This chain's CDR3 is CASRVGGTYYSPLHF. The CDR3 DNA sequence: TGTGCCAGCCGCGTTGGGGGGACGTATTATTCACCCCTCCACTTT.

The chain employs TRBV10-1 and TRBJ2-1; maybe TRBD1 (7 bases). Per the germline V gene, CDR1 is WNHNN and CDR2 is SYGVQD (reference sequence). V was pared by 2 bases and J by 0 bases, with 8 bases between. The CDR3 spans 15 residues. CDR3 DNA: TGCGCCAGCAGTGAGCAGGGGGGCTCCTACAATGAGCAGTTCTTC. It is translated as CASSEQGGSYNEQFF.

The V call is TRBV30, the J call TRBJ2-3; 15 positions agree with TRBD2. The CDR3 loop spans 18 amino acids. Germline V gene data show CDR1 as GTSNPN and CDR2 as SVGIG (reference sequence). The junction had 8 bases not matched to a gene; V was cut back by 2 bases and J by 2 bases. The CDR3 DNA follows: TGTGCCTGGAGTCCGAGGACTAGCGGGAGGGGTTTCACAGATACGCAGTATTTT. Amino acids: CAWSPRTSGRGFTDTQYF.

This clone turned up a few times. CDR3 loop: CASSSDRGIGNTIYF. CDR3 sequence (DNA): TGTGCCAGCAGCTCCGACAGGGGTATAGGAAACACCATATATTTT. The V call is TRBV7-2, the J call TRBJ1-3, with 8 bases fitting TRBD1. Trimming cost V 4 bases and J 4 bases; bases outside gene matches: 6. Germline CDR1 SGHTA, CDR2 FQGNSA. The CDR3 contains 15 residues.

This chain links TRBV12-3 or TRBV12-4 with TRBJ1-2; TRBD1 might be the D (6 bases). Trimming left V 0 bases short and J 8 bases short, with 10 bases between. The CDR3 is 13 amino acids. The CDR3 nucleotides read TGTGCCAGCAGTTTAGCGGTAGGGGGAGGCTACACCTTC. This encodes CASSLAVGGGYTF.

This clone showed up just a few times. V and J are TRBV20-1 and TRBJ2-3; D is ambiguous. V was trimmed by 3 bases and J by 0 bases, leaving 7 bases between them. CDR3 size: 13 residues. Germline V gene sequence: CDR1 DFQATT, CDR2 SNEGSKA (reference sequence). The CDR3 DNA sequence: TGCAGTGCTAGTTCCGGGAGCACAGATACGCAGTATTTT. It encodes CSASSGSTDTQYF.

V gene TRBV29-1 combines with J gene TRBJ2-2; 7 bases map to TRBD2. This CDR3 region has 14 residues. The ends lost 6 bases at V and 3 bases at J; junction bases unmatched: 7. Looked up from germline, CDR1 is SQVTM and CDR2 is ANQGSEA. This CDR3 is CSVRETVYTGELFF. CDR3 nucleotides: TGCAGCGTGCGGGAGACAGTTTACACCGGGGAGCTGTTTTTT.

The V call is TRBV4-3, the J call TRBJ2-3, with 10 positions matching TRBD2. The CDR3 is 16 residues long. V lost 1 base, J lost 8 bases, and 9 bases stayed unmatched. Germline V gene data show CDR1 as LGHNA and CDR2 as YSLEER. CDR3 in amino acids: CASSQVASGGGGTQYF. CDR3 bases: TGCGCCAGCAGCCAAGTGGCTAGCGGGGGAGGGGGTACGCAGTATTTT.

V usage is TRBV29-1 and J usage is TRBJ1-5, with D hard to call. Germline assignment: CDR1 SQVTM and CDR2 ANQGSEA. The germline V and J ends were trimmed by 5 bases and 0 bases, with 8 bases remaining between them. The CDR3 has 13 amino acids. This CDR3 reads CSVLSGSNQPQHF. The CDR3 DNA reads TGCAGCGTTTTGTCGGGTAGCAATCAGCCCCAGCATTTT.

In its sample, this clone was seen a few times. The chain couples TRBV10-2 to TRBJ1-3; no clear D gene. The germline gives CDR1 WSHSY, CDR2 SAAADI. CDR3 length equals 14 residues. With 2 bases removed from V and 0 bases from J, the gap between germline ends came to 5 bases. CDR3 residues: CASSEGLSGNTIYF. CDR3 nucleotides: TGCGCCAGCAGTGAGGGCCTCTCTGGAAACACCATATATTTT.

For the CDR3, the DNA is TGCGCCAGCAGCCAAGATCAGGGGACAGCTGCGGTAGGGACAGATACGCAGTATTTT. Translated, it gives CASSQDQGTAAVGTDTQYF. This sequence joins TRBV4-3 and TRBJ2-3; 7 nucleotides agree with TRBD1. Germline CDR1 reads LGHNA; CDR2 reads YSLEER. The V segment lost 0 bases and the J segment 3 bases; nucleotides outside the gene matches: 15. CDR3 size: 19 residues.

The chain carries TRBV5-6 and TRBJ2-7; TRBD1 might be the D (6 bases). V dropped 5 bases and J dropped 2 bases, with 14 bases sitting between them. Germline CDR1 reads SGHDT; CDR2 reads YYEEEE. The CDR3 is 14 amino acids. CDR3 sequence (DNA): TGTGCCAGCAGTCAGGCGGACAGAACCTACGAGCAGTACTTC. Its translation is CASSQADRTYEQYF.

This clone was seen only once. The chain employs TRBV30 and TRBJ1-6; D may be TRBD1 (6 bases). The CDR3 length is 12 residues. Trimming stripped 1 base from V and 9 bases from J, with 7 bases between. CDR1 and CDR2 (germline): GTSNPN, SVGIG (reference sequence). Written as DNA, the CDR3 is TGTGCCTGGAGTGGGACAGCTTCACCCCTCCACTTT. This encodes CAWSGTASPLHF. The full variable domain, completed using reference TRBV30 and TRBJ1-6, is SQTIHQWPATLVQPVGSPLSLECTVEGTSNPNLYWYRQAAGRGLQLLFYSVGIGQISSEVPQNLSASRPQDRQFILSSKKLLLSDSGFYLCAWSGTASPLHFGNGTRLTVT.

In its sample, this clone was seen once. V is TRBV4-1 and J is TRBJ2-7, with 8 bases fitting TRBD1. Trimming cost V 4 bases and J 3 bases; bases outside gene matches: 5. This CDR3 spans 14 amino acids. Germline lookup yields CDR1 MGHRA and CDR2 YSYEKL. DNA of the CDR3: TGCGCCAGCAGCCCAGCAGGGGGCCGCTACGAGCAGTACTTC. It is translated as CASSPAGGRYEQYF.

The chain links TRBV6-7 to TRBJ1-3; 7 nucleotides match TRBD1. TRBV6-7 is recorded as an ORF, its role being uncertain. Trimming removed 4 bases from V and 4 bases from J; junction bases left unmatched: 13. The CDR3 totals 17 residues. This chain's CDR3 is CASSFYTGAQGGNTIYF. For the CDR3, the DNA is TGTGCCAGCAGTTTCTACACAGGGGCCCAGGGAGGAAACACCATATATTTT.